This T cell receptor (beta chain) was captured by sequencing in a study of T cell responses to AZD1222 COVID-19 vaccine. Notes on the study in general: White British people made up most donors, females outnumbered males, and clonal diversity was possibly underestimated.

The germline V gene encodes CDR1 MNHEY and CDR2 SVGAGI. J lost 2 bases, V lost 6 bases, and 8 bases had no gene match. The CDR3 is 15 amino acids. Profiled with immunoSEQ multiplex PCR; TCRdb holds only in-frame clones, not every one. The sample consists of 90,000 to 140,000 clones, roughly 90% of them appearing once. As regards this clone: Its antigen remains unidentified.

The sequence derives from an adult in good health. Sequenced material: peripheral blood, taken on day 0 of AZD1222 vaccination. V gene TRBV6-5 combines with J gene TRBJ2-3; TRBD1 matches at 7 bases. CDR3 protein: CASSLTGQNTDTQYF. The CDR3 region has the DNA TGTGCCAGCAGCCTCACGGGACAGAACACAGATACGCAGTATTTT.